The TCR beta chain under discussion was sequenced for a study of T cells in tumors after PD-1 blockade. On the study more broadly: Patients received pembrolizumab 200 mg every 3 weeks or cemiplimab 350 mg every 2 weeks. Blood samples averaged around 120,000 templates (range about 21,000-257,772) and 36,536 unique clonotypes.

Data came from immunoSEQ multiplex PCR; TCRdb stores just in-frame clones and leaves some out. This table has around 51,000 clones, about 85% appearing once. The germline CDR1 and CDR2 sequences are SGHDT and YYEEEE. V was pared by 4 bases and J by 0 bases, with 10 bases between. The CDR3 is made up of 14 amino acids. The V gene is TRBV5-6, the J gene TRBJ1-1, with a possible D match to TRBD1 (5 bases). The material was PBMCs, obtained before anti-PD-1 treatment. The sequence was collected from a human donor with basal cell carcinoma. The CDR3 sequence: CASSHGGLNTEAFF. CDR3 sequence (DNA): TGTGCCAGCAGCCACGGGGGTTTGAACACTGAAGCTTTCTTT.